The present T cell receptor beta chain was sequenced within a study of blood T cell repertoires in COVID-19 (dated by TCRdb to 2020 to 2022). A note on the overall study: Samples from collaborators originated in the United States, Italy and Spain and spanned both the acute and convalescent phases of COVID-19. The prospective study material was composed of cDNA or gDNA derived from T cells, B-cell-depleted T cells, or PBMCs. Subjects who had been exposed to COVID-19, were actively infected with it, or had recovered from it provided the deeply sampled blood TCRbeta repertoires that made up the dataset. The repertoires were made available in a free public database intended to serve as a resource for research on the immune response to SARS-CoV-2. Samples were obtained from the ongoing ImmuneRACE study (first 160 participants) and from 1,254 subjects provided by 6 global collaborators. Sample metadata almost always included a de-identified subject ID, COVID-19 status, age in years and sex. Where HLA class I and class II types were available, the types were taken from metadata supplied by the sample provider, not from assay-based typing. Study-wide findings and limitations: How much clinical and demographic metadata was included differed by source and by participant, and the metadata was provided uncurated.

TCRbeta CDR3 regions were amplified from genomic DNA using the immunoSEQ Assay, a bias-controlled multiplex PCR. The study's processing was this. Within the assay, amplification of reference gene primers was used to estimate how many nucleated cells each sample contained. To quantify the absolute abundance of each unique TCRbeta CDR3 rearrangement, sequence reads were collapsed and filtered. For each sample, productive Simpson clonality was calculated by taking the square root of Simpson's diversity index across productive rearrangements. What TCRdb holds here is the immuneACCESS table cut down to in-frame rearrangements. Part of the clones is not present; checked against another copy, under half of the missing clones reflect an unresolved V gene, and the others are unexplained. For V, J and clone size, that table is used; D and trimming come from the DNA. Recorded for this sample are 90,000 to 120,000 clones; about three quarters of them occurred a single time. Roughly 4% of the sample is held by the ten biggest clonotypes.

CDR1 and CDR2 (SGHRS, YFSETQ) derive from the germline V gene. Measured from the cysteine to the phenylalanine, the CDR3 is 16 residues long. Only CDR3 DNA is held: 48 bases, read in frame from base 1. V lost 2 bases and J lost 5 bases, and the count of bases not matched to a germline gene is 7. This clone appeared a single time. Its target antigen remains unknown. No base qualities exist here, and no much larger clone lies one base off it. Collaborating institutions collected whole blood in K2EDTA tubes following their own protocols. For TCRbeta analysis, collaborators shipped samples in one of three forms: frozen whole blood, isolated PBMCs, or DNA extracted from either of those sample types.

Recombination connected TRBV5-1 to TRBJ2-5; a stretch of 12 junction bases matches TRBD1. The clonotype was recovered from a man in his 70s with acute or convalescent COVID-19. The sequenced material came from peripheral blood. In nucleotide form, the sequence is TGCGCCAGCAGCTTAGGTGGGACAGGGGGCGGGGAGACCCAGTACTTC. Translated, it gives CASSLGGTGGGETQYF.